The 32 T cell receptor beta chains given below trace back to one sample, sequenced in a study of cytotoxic CD8 clonotypes in ibrutinib-treated CLL. Some clones are missing from TCRdb's copy, which holds only in-frame ones; the method was immunoSEQ multiplex PCR. The sample shows fewer than 400,000 clones, over 60% of them seen only once. The specimen was PBMCs, collected after 36 months of ibrutinib treatment. These receptors all come from a human donor with chronic lymphocytic leukemia.

The rearrangement uses TRBV5-6 and TRBJ2-7; 7 bases fit TRBD1. CDR1 SGHDT and CDR2 YYEEEE come from the germline V gene. V trimming: 6 bases; J trimming: 1 base; junction bases outside the gene matches: 7. This CDR3 comprises 14 residues. The CDR3 nucleotides read TGTGCCAGCAACCGAATCAGGGGGTCCTACGAGCAGTACTTC. It translates to CASNRIRGSYEQYF.

V and J are TRBV7-8 and TRBJ2-1; 10 bases map to TRBD1. The CDR3 runs to 14 residues. Germline values: CDR1 SGHVS, CDR2 FQNEAQ. The V segment lost 7 bases and the J segment 6 bases; nucleotides outside the gene matches: 6. The DNA for the CDR3 is TGTGCCAGCAACGTCCGGGACAGGGGCAATGAGCAGTTCTTC. Protein product: CASNVRDRGNEQFF.

This clone came up a few times. This chain links TRBV11-2 with TRBJ2-7; no definite D call. The CDR3 runs 13 residues. The V gene's germline CDR1 is SGHAT and CDR2 FQNNGV. The ends were cut back, 0 bases at V and 6 bases at J, with 9 bases in the middle. The CDR3 reads CASSLDWDSEQYF. The CDR3 coding sequence is TGTGCCAGCAGCTTAGATTGGGATAGCGAGCAGTACTTC. The full variable domain, with the rest looked up from reference TRBV11-2 and TRBJ2-7, is EAGVAQSPRYKIIEKRQSVAFWCNPISGHATLYWYQQILGQGPKLLIQFQNNGVVDDSQLPKDRFSAERLKGVDSTLKIQPAKLEDSAVYLCASSLDWDSEQYFGPGTRLTVT.

The rearrangement uses TRBV6-5 and TRBJ2-7, with D maybe TRBD1 (6 bases). Germline lookup yields CDR1 MNHEY and CDR2 SVGAGI. V lost 4 bases to trimming and J lost 4 bases, with 11 bases between them. The length of the CDR3 is 13 residues. The CDR3 loop reads CASSWVTGYEQYF. CDR3 bases: TGTGCCAGCAGTTGGGTAACAGGGTACGAGCAGTACTTC.

The chain joins TRBV6-5 to TRBJ2-3; D is undetermined. Germline CDR1 is MNHEY and CDR2 is SVGAGI. This CDR3 contains 14 residues. The germline V and J ends were trimmed by 2 bases and 6 bases, with 12 bases remaining between them. CDR3 nucleotide sequence: TGTGCCAGCAGTTACGGACCCGGACGGGATACGCAGTATTTT. Protein sequence: CASSYGPGRDTQYF.

In this sample, this clone turned up once. The chain is built from TRBV5-6 and TRBJ2-7, with D hard to call. Trimming shortened V by 4 bases and J by 0 bases, and 14 bases separated the two germline ends. Germline CDR1 is SGHDT and CDR2 is YYEEEE. This CDR3 region has 15 residues. CDR3 region: CASSLSPGSSYEQYF. CDR3 coding DNA: TGTGCCAGCAGCCTTAGTCCCGGATCCTCCTACGAGCAGTACTTC. The complete variable domain, with remaining parts taken from reference TRBV5-6 and TRBJ2-7, reads DAGVTQSPTHLIKTRGQQVTLRCSPKSGHDTVSWYQQALGQGPQFIFQYYEEEERQRGNFPDRFSGHQFPNYSSELNVNALLLGDSALYLCASSLSPGSSYEQYFGPGTRLTVT.

This clone occurred a few times. The chain uses TRBV2 and TRBJ1-6; tentatively, D is TRBD1 (5 bases). The CDR3 is 17 amino acids. Trimming took off 3 bases at V and 4 bases at J, with 16 bases between the two ends. Germline CDR1 reads SNHLY; CDR2 reads FYNNEI. DNA for the CDR3: TGTGCCAGCAGTGAGGGGGGGACGCGAGGATATAATTCACCCCTCCACTTT. It codes for CASSEGGTRGYNSPLHF.

This clone has more than one count but fewer than ten. CDR3 nucleotide sequence: TGTGCCAGCTCACCACCGGACAGTCCCCGAAGGTATGGCTACACCTTC. This translates into CASSPPDSPRRYGYTF. The chain recombines TRBV18 with TRBJ1-2; D is possibly TRBD1 (6 bases). This CDR3 region has 16 residues. Germline-derived CDR1 and CDR2 are KGHSH and LQKENI. The V end lost 0 bases, the J end lost 5 bases, and 16 bases lay between the germline ends.

The rearrangement links TRBV5-6 to TRBJ1-4; D remains unclear. This CDR3 contains 14 residues. Trimming cost V 2 bases and J 5 bases, with 10 bases left between them. The germline gives CDR1 SGHDT, CDR2 YYEEEE. The CDR3 region has the DNA TGTGCCAGCAGCTTCCGACAAATCAATGAAAAACTGTTTTTT. It yields the protein CASSFRQINEKLFF.

In DNA form, the CDR3 reads TGTGCCATCAGTGAGTCGGGGCGGAATTACTATGGCTACACCTTC. Translating gives CAISESGRNYYGYTF. The gene calls are TRBV10-3 and TRBJ1-2; weak D call: TRBD1 (5 bases). The germline V gene encodes CDR1 ENHRY and CDR2 SYGVKD. Trimming stripped 0 bases from V and 3 bases from J, with 11 bases between. The CDR3 runs 15 residues.

This clone appeared once. The chain couples TRBV25-1 to TRBJ1-2, with D unresolved. CDR3 length equals 13 residues. Germline V gives CDR1 MGHDK, CDR2 SYGVNS. The V and J ends lost 7 bases and 1 base respectively, with 10 bases between them. CDR3 residues: CASTGQSNYGYTF. DNA for the CDR3: TGTGCCAGCACTGGGCAGAGTAACTATGGCTACACCTTC.

V gene TRBV6-5 combines with J gene TRBJ2-7, with D possibly matching TRBD1 (6 bases). Trimming left V 6 bases short and J 3 bases short, with 15 bases between. CDR1 is MNHEY and CDR2 is SVGAGI in the germline V gene. The CDR3 is 14 residues long. The CDR3 region has the DNA TGTGCCAGCAGCCCACCTGGGGGCCGCTACGAGCAGTACTTC. Translated, it gives CASSPPGGRYEQYF.

The sample holds a few counts of this clone. The chain links TRBV7-9 to TRBJ1-2; D is unclear. The CDR3 sequence is 15 residues long. Trimming removed 5 bases at V and 8 bases at J, with 21 bases between. The germline V gene has CDR1 SEHNR and CDR2 FQNEAQ (reference sequence). The CDR3 loop is CASSPPGRWAGGYTF. CDR3 DNA: TGTGCCAGCAGCCCCCCCGGTAGGTGGGCTGGCGGCTACACCTTC.

The table lists this clone with a count of one. This chain connects TRBV5-6 to TRBJ2-1; D unresolved. The CDR3 has 15 amino acids. Germline V lookup: CDR1 SGHDT, CDR2 YYEEEE. V gave up 0 bases and J gave up 0 bases, with 7 bases separating them. The CDR3, as DNA: TGTGCCAGCAGCTTGGAGAGGAGCTCCTACAATGAGCAGTTCTTC. Protein: CASSLERSSYNEQFF.

The chain combines TRBV4-2 with TRBJ2-3; 8 bases match TRBD2. Germline CDR1 is LGHNA and CDR2 is YNFKEQ. The ends lost 1 base at V and 0 bases at J; junction bases unmatched: 6. This CDR3 contains 17 residues. The DNA for the CDR3 is TGTGCCAGCAGCCAAGCTGAGCGGGGGTCTAGCACAGATACGCAGTATTTT. Its translation is CASSQAERGSSTDTQYF.

The chain carries TRBV19 and TRBJ2-1; 10 nucleotides align to TRBD2. V trimming: 1 base; J trimming: 8 bases; junction bases outside the gene matches: 5. The CDR3 is 15 amino acids. Germline-derived CDR1 and CDR2 are LNHDA and SQIVND (reference sequence). The CDR3 sequence is CASSIVAGGAYEQFF. CDR3 in DNA: TGTGCCAGTAGTATAGTAGCGGGGGGTGCGTATGAGCAGTTCTTC.

The chain joins TRBV4-3 to TRBJ2-5; 7 bases map to TRBD1. J lost 1 base, V lost 0 bases, and 2 bases had no gene match. This CDR3 comprises 15 residues. Germline lookup yields CDR1 LGHNA and CDR2 YSLEER. CDR3 protein: CASSQDRTGQETQYF. CDR3 nucleotides: TGCGCCAGCAGCCAAGATCGGACAGGCCAAGAGACCCAGTACTTC.

This chain uses TRBV9 with TRBJ1-6; possibly TRBD1 for D (5 bases). Trimming shortened V by 2 bases and J by 8 bases, and 11 bases separated the two germline ends. Germline V gives CDR1 SGDLS, CDR2 YYNGEE. The CDR3 spans 14 residues. The CDR3 DNA reads TGTGCCAGCAGCGTTGGGGACTTCTATTCACCCCTCCACTTT. It yields the protein CASSVGDFYSPLHF.

The gene calls are TRBV27 and TRBJ1-1, with TRBD1 as a possible D gene (6 bases). Germline loops: CDR1 MNHEY, CDR2 SMNVEV (reference sequence). V dropped 5 bases and J dropped 5 bases, with 15 bases sitting between them. The CDR3 has 14 amino acids. The CDR3 region has the DNA TGTGCCAGCAGTCCAATGGGGGCTTGGACTGAAGCTTTCTTT. Encoded protein: CASSPMGAWTEAFF.

The genes are TRBV6-5 and TRBJ2-1; D may be TRBD2 (6 bases). This CDR3 has 13 residues. V lost 7 bases, J lost 5 bases, and 12 bases lay in between. From germline, CDR1 is MNHEY and CDR2 SVGAGI. CDR3 in amino acids: CASTKPGDNEQFF. CDR3 bases: TGTGCCAGCACTAAACCGGGGGACAATGAGCAGTTCTTC.

The table lists this clone with a few counts. The rearrangement joins TRBV19 to TRBJ2-7; no definite D call. Germline V gives CDR1 LNHDA, CDR2 SQIVND (reference sequence). Trimming took off 6 bases at V and 0 bases at J, with 12 bases between the two ends. This CDR3 region has 14 residues. CDR3 in DNA: TGTGCCAGTAGCGAAATGGTCTACTCCTACGAGCAGTACTTC. Its protein is CASSEMVYSYEQYF.

The V gene is TRBV14, the J gene TRBJ2-5, with TRBD2 as a possible D gene (6 bases). V lost 3 bases to trimming and J lost 3 bases, with 17 bases between them. Germline CDR1 and CDR2: SGHDN and FVKESK. The CDR3 runs 16 residues. The CDR3 DNA reads TGTGCCAGCAGCCAGTCCCTCATAGCGGAAGAAGAGACCCAGTACTTC. This encodes CASSQSLIAEEETQYF.

The chain links TRBV11-3 to TRBJ2-4, with D possibly called TRBD1 or TRBD2 (6 bases each). This CDR3 is built from 16 residues. V was clipped by 1 base and J by 6 bases, with 16 bases between them. Germline V lookup: CDR1 SGHNT, CDR2 YENEEA. As DNA, the CDR3 is TGTGCCAGCAGCTTAGCGCCGACAGGAGCGGGAAACATTCAGTACTTC. Its translation is CASSLAPTGAGNIQYF.

This clone was seen only a few times. The chain carries TRBV7-3 and TRBJ2-7; D is uncertain. The V end was cut by 3 bases, the J end by 0 bases, with 12 bases between. The CDR3 is 15 residues long. Germline V gene sequence: CDR1 SGHTA, CDR2 FQGTGA. The CDR3 sequence is CASSFLPGGSYEQYF. The CDR3 DNA follows: TGTGCCAGCAGCTTCCTCCCGGGCGGCTCCTACGAGCAGTACTTC.

V gene TRBV13 combines with J gene TRBJ1-1, with unresolved D. The V gene's germline CDR1 is PRHDT and CDR2 FYEKMQ (reference sequence). Trimming pared 2 bases from V and 4 bases from J, leaving 8 bases between. This CDR3 is built from 13 residues. The CDR3 protein is CASSLISVTEAFF. CDR3 bases: TGTGCCAGCAGCTTAATCTCAGTCACTGAAGCTTTCTTT.

This rearrangement joins TRBV10-1 to TRBJ2-3; 9 bases match TRBD2. From germline, CDR1 is WNHNN and CDR2 SYGVQD (reference sequence). Unmatched junction bases numbered 7, after V lost 4 bases and J lost 2 bases. The CDR3 runs 16 residues. The CDR3 loop reads CASSVTASGNTDTQYF. The CDR3 region has the DNA TGCGCCAGCAGTGTGACGGCTAGCGGGAACACAGATACGCAGTATTTT.

As for this clone: Other DNA sequences within the sample encode an identical CDR3. The genes are TRBV5-4 and TRBJ2-3; a possible D gene is TRBD2 (7 bases). V was pared by 4 bases and J by 2 bases, with 11 bases between. The CDR3 totals 14 residues. Germline V CDR1 and CDR2: SGHNT, YYREEE (reference sequence). CDR3 nucleotides: TGTGCCAGCAGCCTCCGGGGGGCCACAGATACGCAGTATTTT. Protein sequence: CASSLRGATDTQYF.

This clone has only one observation. The chain couples TRBV29-1 to TRBJ2-7; 9 bases are a match to TRBD1. This CDR3 is built from 19 residues. V was pared by 4 bases and J by 1 base, with 20 bases of the junction left unmatched. CDR1 is SQVTM and CDR2 is ANQGSEA in the germline V gene. CDR3 residues: CSVAGTLSSSGQGSYEQYF. In DNA, the CDR3 is TGCAGCGTTGCGGGAACCCTATCGAGTTCGGGACAGGGATCCTACGAGCAGTACTTC.

The chain combines TRBV9 with TRBJ2-3; TRBD2 aligns across 7 bases. CDR3 length equals 16 residues. Per the germline V gene, CDR1 is SGDLS and CDR2 is YYNGEE. V gave up 0 bases and J gave up 3 bases; unmatched junction bases: 7. This CDR3 is CASSVGAGPMTDTQYF. CDR3 DNA sequence: TGTGCCAGCAGCGTAGGAGCGGGACCCATGACAGATACGCAGTATTTT.

This clone was detected once. This chain uses TRBV6-5 with TRBJ2-4; D is perhaps TRBD1 (6 bases). This CDR3 is built from 15 residues. Germline lookup yields CDR1 MNHEY and CDR2 SVGAGI. Trimming took off 5 bases at V and 2 bases at J, with 13 bases between the two ends. CDR3 sequence: CASSHTGIPKNIQYF. DNA of the CDR3: TGTGCCAGCAGTCACACAGGGATACCCAAAAACATTCAGTACTTC.

The gene calls are TRBV29-1 and TRBJ2-1; the match to TRBD1 covers 9 bases. V was clipped by 6 bases and J by 7 bases; unmatched bases: 7. This CDR3 is 13 amino acids long. The germline gives CDR1 SQVTM, CDR2 ANQGSEA. The CDR3 region is CSVPDRGGNEQFF. The CDR3 DNA is TGCAGCGTACCCGACAGGGGGGGGAATGAGCAGTTCTTC.

The V and J genes are TRBV7-3 and TRBJ2-3; 8 nucleotides agree with TRBD2. After removal of 3 bases from V and 1 base from J, the junction contained 0 bases not matched to a gene. In germline, CDR1 is SGHTA, CDR2 FQGTGA. The length of the CDR3 is 14 residues. Here the CDR3 DNA reads TGTGCCAGCAGCTTGACTAGCGGCACAGATACGCAGTATTTT. Its protein is CASSLTSGTDTQYF.